This entry is about one T cell receptor (beta chain). Many counts were recorded for this clonotype. Its specific antigen is unknown. The sample holds no much larger clone one base away, and base qualities are not on file. The germline ends are 8 bases apart after V is trimmed by 1 base and J by 0 bases. Measured from the cysteine to the phenylalanine, the CDR3 is 15 residues long. Left in the record is the CDR3 DNA by itself, 45 bases read in frame from the first base. CDR1 LGHDT and CDR2 YNNKEL are derived from the germline V gene (reference sequence). To synthesize cDNA, template-switch 5'RACE was performed with a primer carrying a 10-nucleotide random unique molecular identifier so that each TCR transcript was tagged. Each sequencing run produced over 170 million TCR-beta sequences covering 15-18 subjects. The RNeasy kit was used for extraction of total RNA. TCR-beta VDJ regions were amplified with primers for the TCR constant region and the 5'RACE anchor, using the KAPA Real-time Library Amplification kit. Sample indexes and Illumina adaptors were added in a first PCR, after which library yield was increased in a second PCR. After Ampure bead purification, the TCR product of roughly 650 bp was size-selected on a 2% E-gel SizeSelection system. Library quality was checked on a Bioanalyzer, concentration was measured with Qubit, and libraries were quantified with the Kapa Library Quantification kit before pooling. An Illumina HiSeq 2500 sequenced the libraries paired-end 2 x 150 bp. To increase sequence diversity, roughly 24-31% phiX was spiked into each library pool. The paper's processing steps were these. The quality-filtered reads were processed with the UMI-based MiGEC pipeline, whose error correction step removed more than 75% of the raw TCR sequences. VDJ genes were aligned to IMGT germline references, and clonotypes were defined by unique CDR3 amino acid sequence plus V-J genes. Clonal expansion, Shannon diversity, and CDR3 relatedness (CalcPairwiseDistances, ClusterSamples) were evaluated with VDJtools, and phylogenetic trees were built with CLCbio workbench. A clone was classed as expanded if it had 8 or more unique UMIs, a cutoff based on coefficient-of-variation modelling across technical triplicates. TCRdb handled the public reads itself, with Q25 trimming in fastp and clone calling in MiXCR, and kept productive beta chains. Duplicate CDR3 protein sequences are folded into a single record with the most common DNA and genes. It is TCRdb's table, rather than the study itself, that gives the V and J calls and clone size. The sample yields some 120,000 distinct CDR3 sequences; roughly 3.2% were counted once. 1.3% of the sample comes from the top ten.

For unsorted PBMC libraries, 2 million PBMCs were used after storage in RNAlater at -80 degrees C until RNA extraction. The multiple sclerosis patients were enrolled in a US clinical protocol that used magnetic resonance imaging to evaluate disease progression. Peripheral blood underwent Ficoll-Hypaque density gradient centrifugation to isolate PBMCs, which were then cryopreserved in liquid nitrogen. This entry belongs to a study of neurological immune-mediated disorders (dated by TCRdb to the late 2010s). For the study in its entirety: Among the approximately 34 multiple sclerosis patients, relapsing-remitting MS accounted for around 30 and secondary progressive MS accounted for 3. The cohort comprised roughly 69 subjects: roughly 15 HAM/TSP patients, 34 multiple sclerosis patients and about 20 healthy controls. Alongside PBMC samples, the set of more than 80 TCR-beta libraries contained longitudinal samples, technical triplicates, and paired CD4+ and CD8+ T-cell subsets that had been sorted. Using UMI-based sequencing, the study compared peripheral blood TCR-beta repertoires from patients with HTLV-I-associated myelopathy (HAM/TSP), patients with multiple sclerosis, and healthy controls.

Beyond this particular receptor, the publication reports: No clinical or MRI features were associated with the MS cluster, and the authors said that larger cohorts are needed. In a phylogenetic analysis, the repertoires of 18 out of 34 MS patients fell into a single cluster of related CDR3 sequences, pointing to a possible signature at the repertoire level. TCR clonal expansion was highest in HAM/TSP patients and lowest in MS patients, with MS patients falling below even healthy controls. Expanded clones from different subjects shared no identical CDR3 amino acid sequences, which suggests that TCR-beta repertoires were private in all groups.

The chain is encoded by TRBV3-1 joined to TRBJ2-3, with TRBD2 as a weak D call on 6 bases. The source of this sequence is a woman under 40 with multiple sclerosis. Sequences were obtained from PBMCs. For the CDR3, the sequence is CASSQAGTSTDTQYF. In nucleotides, the sequence is TGTGCCAGCAGCCAAGCCGGGACTAGCACAGATACGCAGTATTTT.